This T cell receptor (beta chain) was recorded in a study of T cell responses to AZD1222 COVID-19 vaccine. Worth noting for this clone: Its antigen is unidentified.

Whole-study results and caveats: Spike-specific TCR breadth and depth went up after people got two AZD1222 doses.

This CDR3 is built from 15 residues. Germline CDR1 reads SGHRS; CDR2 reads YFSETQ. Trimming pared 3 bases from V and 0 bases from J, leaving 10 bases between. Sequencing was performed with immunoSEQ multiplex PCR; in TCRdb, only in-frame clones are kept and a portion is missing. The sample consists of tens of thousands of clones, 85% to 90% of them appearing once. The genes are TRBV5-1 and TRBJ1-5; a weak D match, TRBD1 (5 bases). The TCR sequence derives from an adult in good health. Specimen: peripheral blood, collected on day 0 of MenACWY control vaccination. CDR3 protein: CASSWDGYSNQPQHF. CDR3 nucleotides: TGCGCCAGCAGCTGGGACGGCTATAGCAATCAGCCCCAGCATTTT.